This T cell receptor (beta chain) emerged from a study of identical twins. Broader study findings: Excess sharing between twins was weaker in beta out-of-frame sequences.

All donors were healthy, and all were Caucasian. CDR1 and CDR2 (germline): DFQATT, SNEGSKA (reference sequence). V shed 0 bases and J shed 2 bases, with 17 bases lying between them. This CDR3 has 16 residues. Using its own MiXCR run on the 5' RACE reads, TCRdb lists one record per CDR3 protein. The data hold some 270,000 distinct CDR3 sequences, with around 8.8% observed a single time. A remark on this clonotype: The target antigen is unknown.

The data were also submitted as part of a second study, on yellow fever vaccine responses in identical twins.

The sample consisted of CD8+ T cells sorted from blood. The gene calls are TRBV20-1 and TRBJ2-7; TRBD2 might be the D (6 bases). The TCR was taken from a woman aged 18-29 years in good health. The CDR3: CSARDQRAWRAYEQYF. As DNA, the CDR3 is TGCAGTGCTAGAGATCAGCGGGCGTGGAGGGCCTACGAGCAGTACTTC.